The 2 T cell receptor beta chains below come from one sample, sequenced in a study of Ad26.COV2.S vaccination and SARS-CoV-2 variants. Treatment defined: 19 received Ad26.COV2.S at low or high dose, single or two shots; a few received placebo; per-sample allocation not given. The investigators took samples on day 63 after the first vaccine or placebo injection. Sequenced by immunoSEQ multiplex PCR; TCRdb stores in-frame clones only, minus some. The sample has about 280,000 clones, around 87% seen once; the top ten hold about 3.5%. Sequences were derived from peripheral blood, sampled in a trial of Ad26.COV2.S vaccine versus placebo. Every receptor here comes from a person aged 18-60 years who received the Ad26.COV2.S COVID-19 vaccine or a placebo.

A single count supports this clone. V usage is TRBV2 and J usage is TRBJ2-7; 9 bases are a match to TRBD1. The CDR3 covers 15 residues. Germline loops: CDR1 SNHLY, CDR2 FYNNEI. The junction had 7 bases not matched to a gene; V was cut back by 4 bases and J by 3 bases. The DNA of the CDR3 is TGTGCCAGCAGTGGAACCGGGACAGGGTACTACGAGCAGTACTTC. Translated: CASSGTGTGYYEQYF.

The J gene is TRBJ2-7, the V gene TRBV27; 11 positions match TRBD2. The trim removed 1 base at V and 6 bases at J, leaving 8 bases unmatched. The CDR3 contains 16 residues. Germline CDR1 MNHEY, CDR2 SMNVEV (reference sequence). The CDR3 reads CASSLLASGGLSEQYF. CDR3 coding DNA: TGTGCCAGCAGTTTATTGGCTAGCGGGGGGCTCTCCGAGCAGTACTTC.